This T cell receptor (beta chain) appears in the sequencing data of a study of T cell repertoires in cytomegalovirus infection. Study summary: Signatures in public TCR beta sequences pointed to both CMV infection and matching HLA type.

Study observations and caveats: It was HLA-C-restricted CMV-specific TCR beta clonotypes that dominated the response ex vivo.

V was pared by 3 bases and J by 0 bases, with 15 bases between. The V gene's germline CDR1 is MDHEN and CDR2 SYDVKM. The CDR3 is made up of 18 amino acids. TCRdb itself ran the reads through MiXCR, one entry per CDR3 protein. This sample has approximately 630,000 distinct CDR3 sequences, with 20% to 25% found just once. Only a few counts were recorded for this clonotype. What it binds is unknown. The chain recombines TRBV28 with TRBJ2-6; D might be TRBD1 or TRBD2, each matching 5 bases. Sequenced input: CD8+ T cells from PBMCs. This clonotype was obtained from a human donor in good health (CMV status not recorded). Some clones in this sample may be carry-over from other donors' samples. The CDR3 loop is CASSLYGAPLSGANVLTF. CDR3 bases: TGTGCCAGCAGTTTGTACGGGGCCCCCCTCTCTGGGGCCAACGTCCTGACTTTC.